The T cell receptor (beta chain) under discussion was sequenced for a study of T cell changes during pregnancy in multiple sclerosis. Trimming took off 0 bases at V and 5 bases at J, with 8 bases between the two ends. The CDR3 is made up of 13 amino acids. The germline gives CDR1 SGHTS, CDR2 YDEGEE. Sequencing was performed with immunoSEQ multiplex PCR; in TCRdb, only in-frame clones are kept and a portion is missing. The table lists about 35,000 clones, roughly nine tenths of them singletons. The sequence came from a female donor in good health, enrolled as a control in a pregnancy study. The specimen comprised CD4+ T cells from peripheral blood mononuclear cells, sampled in the third trimester of pregnancy. The chain is built from TRBV5-8 and TRBJ1-1; possible D gene TRBD1, 5 bases. In DNA, the CDR3 is TGTGCCAGCAGCTTGGAGCGGGGGACTGAAGCTTTCTTT. This codes for CASSLERGTEAFF. Supplemented by reference TRBV5-8 and TRBJ1-1, the full variable domain reads EAGVTQSPTHLIKTRGQQATLRCSPISGHTSVYWYQQALGLGLQFLLWYDEGEERNRGNFPPRFSGRQFPNYSSELNVNALELEDSALYLCASSLERGTEAFFGQGTRLTVV.